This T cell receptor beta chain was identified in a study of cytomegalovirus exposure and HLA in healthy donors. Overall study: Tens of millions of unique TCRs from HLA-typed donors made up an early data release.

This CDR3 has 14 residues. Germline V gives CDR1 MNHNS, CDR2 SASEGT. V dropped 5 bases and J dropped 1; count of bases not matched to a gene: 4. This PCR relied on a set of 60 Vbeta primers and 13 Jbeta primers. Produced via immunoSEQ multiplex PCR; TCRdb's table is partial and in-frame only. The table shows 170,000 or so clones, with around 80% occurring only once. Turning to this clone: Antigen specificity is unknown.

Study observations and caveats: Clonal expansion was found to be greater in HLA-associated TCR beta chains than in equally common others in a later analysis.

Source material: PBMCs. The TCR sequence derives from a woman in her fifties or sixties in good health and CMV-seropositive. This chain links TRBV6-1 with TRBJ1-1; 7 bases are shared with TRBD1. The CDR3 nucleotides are TGTGCCAGCAGTACGAGGACAGGGAACACTGAAGCTTTCTTT. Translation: CASSTRTGNTEAFF.